This TCR beta chain was sequenced during a study of cytomegalovirus exposure and HLA in healthy donors. A word on this clone: The antigen is not known.

Study outcomes and limitations: For most TCR sequences rarity was the rule, although some public TCRs occurred in many donors. The tendency of first-cohort TCR clusters to co-occur in the roughly 120 validation repertoires was identified by a subsequent analysis. Researchers counted 180 or so TCR beta chains as cytomegalovirus-associated. Reports credit the classifier with highly specific, highly sensitive diagnosis of cytomegalovirus status.

V was trimmed by 10 bases and J by 5 bases, leaving 17 bases between them. The CDR3 length is 13 residues. Germline-derived CDR1 and CDR2 are SNHLY and FYNNEI. Libraries were prepared by immunoSEQ multiplex PCR; TCRdb keeps only in-frame clonotypes and omits some of them. This repertoire shows some 240,000 clones, around 90% found once; its top ten account for 1.5% to 2.5%. This receptor was taken from a woman in her late teens or twenties in good health and CMV-seropositive. Sequencing input: PBMCs. The chain combines TRBV2 with TRBJ2-5; the D gene is possibly TRBD2 (5 bases). Here the CDR3 DNA reads TGTGCCACGGTGGAGGTTGAGAGGGAGACCCAGTACTTC. This translates into CATVEVERETQYF.